A single sample is the source of the 3 T cell receptor beta chains below, sequenced in a study of control samples from healthy donors and cancer patients. The method was immunoSEQ multiplex PCR; TCRdb's version includes in-frame clones alone and lacks a portion of them. This table has some 130,000 clones, about nine tenths appearing once. The specimen was blood. The receptors shown here come from a man aged 35 to 55 in good health.

The V call is TRBV5-1, the J call TRBJ1-2; 10 bases fit TRBD1. V lost 3 bases and J lost 8; bases outside the gene matches: 16. This CDR3 spans 17 amino acids. Germline V gives CDR1 SGHRS, CDR2 YFSETQ. CDR3 in amino acids: CASSSTVGWGQGNGYTF. The DNA for the CDR3 is TGCGCCAGCAGCTCTACGGTTGGGTGGGGACAGGGGAACGGCTACACCTTC.

The chain carries TRBV3-1 (or the pseudogene TRBV3-2) and TRBJ1-3; weak D call: TRBD1 (5 bases). Trimming pared 3 bases from V and 2 bases from J, leaving 5 bases between. In germline, CDR1 is LGHDT, CDR2 YNNKEL (reference sequence). The CDR3 is 13 residues long. The DNA of the CDR3 is TGTGCCAGCAGCCAGGGACCTGGAAACACCATATATTTT. Translation: CASSQGPGNTIYF.

This sequence joins TRBV7-9 and TRBJ2-2; no reliable D call. Trimming cost V 0 bases and J 5 bases, with 13 bases left between them. The germline gives CDR1 SEHNR, CDR2 FQNEAQ (reference sequence). This CDR3 has 16 amino acids. The CDR3 reads CASSLARGKGTGELFF. For the CDR3, the DNA is TGTGCCAGCAGCTTAGCGCGAGGCAAGGGAACCGGGGAGCTGTTTTTT. Full variable domain (remainder filled in from reference TRBV7-9 and TRBJ2-2): DTGVSQNPRHKITKRGQNVTFRCDPISEHNRLYWYRQTLGQGPEFLTYFQNEAQLEKSRLLSDRFSAERPKGSFSTLEIQRTEQGDSAMYLCASSLARGKGTGELFFGEGSRLTVL.